A single sample is the source of the 23 T cell receptor beta chains below, sequenced in a study of Graves' ophthalmopathy and Graves' hyperthyroidism. The sequenced template was RNA, covering the TCR beta CDR3 region. Scientists carried out first-round RT-PCR using HTBI primers and then a second-round multiplex PCR. Each CDR3 protein is one row after TCRdb ran MiXCR on the multiplex PCR reads. Seen here are 300,000 or so distinct CDR3 sequences, 15% to 20% observed once, and the top ten hold about 12%. The specimen sequenced was peripheral blood. All receptors come from an adult man with Graves' ophthalmopathy.

This chain's CDR3 is CASRSPGTGGVETQYF. As DNA, the CDR3 is TGTGCCAGCAGATCCCCCGGGACAGGGGGAGTGGAGACCCAGTACTTC. This chain connects TRBV28 to TRBJ2-5; 11 bases are a match to TRBD1. Trimming removed 6 bases from V and 5 bases from J; junction bases left unmatched: 11. The germline V gene has CDR1 MDHEN and CDR2 SYDVKM. The CDR3 has 16 residues.

This clonotype showed up many times. The rearrangement uses TRBV11-2 and TRBJ1-1; TRBD1 is a possible D gene (6 bases). Deletions cut 5 bases from V and 0 bases from J, with 19 bases between. CDR3 length: 17 amino acids. Per the germline V gene, CDR1 is SGHAT and CDR2 is FQNNGV. The CDR3 is CASSPPVGGFMNTEAFF. The CDR3 DNA reads as TGTGCCAGCAGCCCTCCCGTGGGGGGCTTCATGAACACTGAAGCTTTCTTT.

This clonotype was seen at least ten times. This chain joins TRBV12-3 or TRBV12-4 and TRBJ1-2; D uncertain. V was pared by 6 bases and J by 7 bases, with 15 bases between. The CDR3 length is 13 residues. CDR3 nucleotide sequence: TGTGCCAGCAGAGGAGGACGGCGCAGTGGCTACACCTTC. Translating gives CASRGGRRSGYTF.

This clonotype was picked up many times. The V and J genes are TRBV30 and TRBJ1-5; 9 bases agree with TRBD1. The germline V gene has CDR1 GTSNPN and CDR2 SVGIG (reference sequence). The CDR3 loop spans 14 amino acids. The V and J ends lost 3 bases and 7 bases, in that order; junction bases with no gene match: 7. The CDR3 region has the DNA TGTGCCTGGAGCCTGGGACAGGGTGGCCAGCCCCAGCATTTT. Protein: CAWSLGQGGQPQHF.

The chain has TRBV6-1 and TRBJ1-1; D call uncertain. Germline-derived CDR1 and CDR2 are MNHNS and SASEGT. Trimming pared 6 bases from V and 1 base from J, leaving 15 bases between. This CDR3 has 15 amino acids. The CDR3 sequence is CASRNDWVGNTEAFF. In DNA form, the CDR3 reads TGTGCCAGCAGAAACGACTGGGTTGGGAACACTGAAGCTTTCTTT.

In its sample, this clonotype was seen many times. The chain employs TRBV2 and TRBJ1-2; D gene unclear. V dropped 8 bases and J dropped 3 bases, with 13 bases sitting between them. CDR3 length: 13 residues. The germline V gene has CDR1 SNHLY and CDR2 FYNNEI. The CDR3 region is CASGEQGHYGYTF. CDR3 sequence (DNA): TGTGCCAGCGGGGAACAAGGGCACTATGGCTACACCTTC.

In this sample, this clonotype turned up many times. V and J are TRBV4-2 and TRBJ2-7; 7 positions agree with TRBD1. The CDR3 sequence is 16 residues long. J lost 2 bases, V lost 4 bases, and 11 bases had no gene match. Germline loops: CDR1 LGHNA, CDR2 YNFKEQ. The DNA for the CDR3 is TGTGCCAGCAGCCGAATAAGGGACAGCGAGACCTACGAGCAGTACTTC. It translates to CASSRIRDSETYEQYF.

This clonotype turned up a few times. DNA for the CDR3: TGTGCCAGCAGTGGGACAAGGACGTACCAAGAGACCCAGTACTTC. This sequence encodes CASSGTRTYQETQYF. The V call is TRBV28, the J call TRBJ2-5; the D gene is possibly TRBD1 (6 bases). CDR1 is MDHEN and CDR2 is SYDVKM in the germline V gene. Trimming shortened V by 5 bases and J by 0 bases, and 13 bases separated the two germline ends. This CDR3 region has 15 residues.

This clonotype was found many times. V and J are TRBV12-3 or TRBV12-4 and TRBJ1-5; 7 bases match TRBD1. The V gene end was trimmed by 3 bases and the J gene end by 7 bases; junction bases not matched to a gene: 6. The CDR3 is made up of 14 amino acids. The CDR3 region is CASSLLTGLQPQHF. DNA for the CDR3: TGTGCCAGCAGTTTGCTGACAGGGCTCCAGCCCCAGCATTTT.

This clonotype was detected a few times. The junction shows a germline mismatch at one end, possibly a read error. V usage is TRBV4-1 and J usage is TRBJ1-3; D is perhaps TRBD1 (5 bases). CDR1 and CDR2 from the germline V gene are MGHRA and YSYEKL. The CDR3 extends over 18 amino acids. CDR3 coding DNA: TGCGCCAGCAGCCAAGATCCCGGGACCGGTACATCTGGAAACACCATATTTTTT. Its protein product is CASSQDPGTGTSGNTIFF.

The rearrangement joins TRBV2 to TRBJ2-7; D is ambiguous. Between the trimmed V and J ends, which lost 1 base and 6 bases, there was a span of 16 bases. The germline V gene encodes CDR1 SNHLY and CDR2 FYNNEI. The CDR3 has 15 amino acids. CDR3 sequence (DNA): TGTGCCAGCAGTGAAGTAGGGATCTTGGAAGGCGAGCAGTACTTC. Encoded protein: CASSEVGILEGEQYF.

This chain connects TRBV6-4 to TRBJ1-1; D is ambiguous. There are 13 residues in the CDR3. The germline V gene encodes CDR1 MRHNA and CDR2 SNTAGT. Trimming stripped 5 bases from V and 1 base from J, with 8 bases between. The chain's CDR3 is CASSHQENTEAFF. Written as DNA, the CDR3 is TGTGCCAGCAGTCACCAGGAGAACACTGAAGCTTTCTTT.

This clonotype was counted many times. This chain links TRBV6-1 with TRBJ2-2, with D unclear. Trimming left V 4 bases short and J 0 bases short, with 9 bases between. This CDR3 contains 15 residues. CDR1 is MNHNS, CDR2 SASEGT, per germline. The CDR3 DNA is TGTGCCAGCAGTGTTCAAGGCCCGAACACCGGGGAGCTGTTTTTT. As protein: CASSVQGPNTGELFF.

This clonotype was seen at least ten times. The chain has TRBV4-1 and TRBJ1-1; D gene ambiguous. V was trimmed by 1 base and J by 4 bases, leaving 13 bases between them. Germline CDR1 is MGHRA and CDR2 is YSYEKL. The CDR3 length is 15 residues. CDR3 DNA: TGCGCCAGCAGCCAAGTCGGTACAGTCGGCACTGAAGCTTTCTTT. Translated: CASSQVGTVGTEAFF.

Of note for this clonotype: One end of the junction varies from germline; a read error may be responsible. The genes are TRBV15 and TRBJ2-7, with a weak D call TRBD1 (5 bases). The CDR3 has 14 residues. From germline, CDR1 is LNHNV and CDR2 YYDKDF (reference sequence). The CDR3 spells CATSRVRDSYEQFF. The CDR3 DNA sequence: TGTGCCACCAGCAGAGTCAGGGATTCGTACGAGCAATTCTTC.

This clonotype was counted many times. The V gene is TRBV29-1, the J gene TRBJ2-5, with 8 bases that match TRBD2. The CDR3 has 13 residues. Germline-derived CDR1 and CDR2 are SQVTM and ANQGSEA. The ends lost 3 bases at V and 5 bases at J; junction bases unmatched: 5. CDR3 loop: CSVDGGRRETQYF. CDR3 DNA sequence: TGCAGCGTTGACGGCGGGAGGAGGGAGACCCAGTACTTC.

This chain links TRBV11-1 with TRBJ2-2; D may match TRBD1 or TRBD2 (5 bases each). Germline V gene data show CDR1 as SGHAT and CDR2 as FQDESV (reference sequence). There are 18 residues in the CDR3. Trimming pared 4 bases from V and 4 bases from J, leaving 22 bases between. In nucleotides, the CDR3 is TGTGCCAGCAGCTCGGGGCCAACCTTCCAACTGCCCACCGGGGAGCTGTTTTTT. It encodes CASSSGPTFQLPTGELFF.

This clonotype was seen at least ten times. The chain is built from TRBV19 and TRBJ1-1, with D perhaps TRBD1 (6 bases). V lost 5 bases to trimming and J lost 6 bases, with 25 bases between them. This CDR3 comprises 17 residues. Germline CDR1 LNHDA, CDR2 SQIVND (reference sequence). The CDR3 is CASSPHRDINLAPEAFF. The CDR3 bases are TGTGCCAGTAGTCCTCACAGGGACATCAACCTGGCCCCTGAAGCTTTCTTT. Full variable domain (rest looked up from reference TRBV19 and TRBJ1-1): DGGITQSPKYLFRKEGQNVTLSCEQNLNHDAMYWYRQDPGQGLRLIYYSQIVNDFQKGDIAEGYSVSREKKESFPLTVTSAQKNPTAFYLCASSPHRDINLAPEAFFGQGTRLTVV.

This clonotype has a count of ten or more. The chain couples TRBV28 to TRBJ2-5, with D perhaps matching TRBD1 (5 bases). V lost 3 bases and J 3 bases, leaving 23 bases between the germline ends. The CDR3 has 18 amino acids. The germline gives CDR1 MDHEN, CDR2 SYDVKM. The CDR3 reads CASSFARSRGIIKETQYF. The CDR3 bases are TGTGCCAGCAGTTTTGCGCGGAGTAGGGGAATCATAAAAGAGACCCAGTACTTC.

This chain connects TRBV14 to TRBJ2-7, with unresolved D. The CDR3 totals 14 residues. The V end lost 3 bases, the J end lost 2 bases, and 11 bases lay between the germline ends. Germline V gene data show CDR1 as SGHDN and CDR2 as FVKESK. This CDR3 reads CASSHFGPTYEQYF. In DNA form, the CDR3 reads TGTGCCAGCAGCCACTTCGGGCCAACCTACGAGCAGTACTTC.

The chain combines TRBV6-1 with TRBJ1-2, with a weak D call TRBD1 (6 bases). V lost 8 bases and J 3 bases, leaving 10 bases between the germline ends. The CDR3 is made up of 12 amino acids. Looked up from germline, CDR1 is MNHNS and CDR2 is SASEGT. Here the CDR3 reads CASGTLDYGYTF. CDR3 nucleotide sequence: TGTGCCAGCGGGACATTGGACTATGGCTACACCTTC.

The chain employs TRBV11-2 and TRBJ2-7, with TRBD2 matching 9 bases. CDR3 length: 16 residues. The junction had 9 bases not matched to a gene; V was cut back by 6 bases and J by 0 bases. Germline V gene sequence: CDR1 SGHAT, CDR2 FQNNGV. CDR3 sequence (DNA): TGTGCCAGCAGTTCTCCTAGCGGGGTAAGCTCCTACGAGCAGTACTTC. Translating it yields CASSSPSGVSSYEQYF.

At least ten counts were recorded for this clonotype. The V call is TRBV5-5, the J call TRBJ1-2; no clear D gene. The CDR3 runs 14 residues. Germline V lookup: CDR1 SGHKS, CDR2 YYEKEE (reference sequence). The germline V and J ends were trimmed by 0 bases and 4 bases, with 10 bases remaining between them. The CDR3: CASSLDPNSYGYTF. CDR3 DNA: TGTGCCAGCAGCTTGGATCCGAACAGCTATGGCTACACCTTC.